This T cell receptor beta chain is from a study of technical replicates of blood from a few donors (dated by TCRdb to about 2017). Note on this clone: Its antigen remains unidentified. Base qualities were left out, and no much larger clone turns up one base away.

Reading from cysteine to phenylalanine, the CDR3 counts 15 amino acids. Just the 45-base CDR3 DNA is kept, in frame starting at base 1. Sequences SNHLY (CDR1) and FYNNEI (CDR2) are obtained from the germline V gene. Trimming removed 7 bases from V and 0 bases from J, leaving 10 bases between the germline ends. Libraries came from the immunoSEQ multiplex PCR assay. Sourced from immuneACCESS, this table was stored by TCRdb with only in-frame sequences that have V and J called. A share of the clones is absent; for the studies checked, an unresolved V gene accounts for under half, and the remainder has no known explanation. In all, the sample holds around 69,000 clones, and roughly 96% of those were seen once. The ten largest make up around 0.22% of the sample.

The sample was T cells isolated from PBMCs. The rearranged segments are TRBV2 and TRBJ1-6; confidence is insufficient to name the D gene. This clonotype originated in a human donor in good health. The nucleotide sequence reads TGTGCCAGCATGGAGACTACCTCCTATAATTCACCCCTCCACTTT. Its translation reads: CASMETTSYNSPLHF.